This TCR beta chain was recovered during a study of CD8 T cells in Susac syndrome. The RNA, about 0.5 to 1 ug, was put through reverse transcription using random hexamers. TCR beta CDR3 was amplified by immunoSEQ multiplex PCR. This amplification extended across 54 Vbeta and 13 Jbeta segments. TCRdb reprocessed the immunoSEQ multiplex PCR reads via MiXCR and lists one record per CDR3 protein. This sample has more than 120,000 distinct CDR3 sequences, with roughly 95% found just once. The healthy controls were matched to patients by age and sex. Negative isolation was applied to CD8+ and CD4+ T cells, and FACS enrichment was applied to TEMRA cells. Input material: CD4+ T cells from PBMCs. The TCR comes from a human donor in good health.

In nucleotides, the CDR3 is TGTGCCAGCAGCCCCAGGGGGGTGAACACCGGGGAGCTGTTTTTT. This sequence encodes CASSPRGVNTGELFF. The chain combines TRBV16 with TRBJ2-2, with D tentatively TRBD1 (7 bases). Germline V gene sequence: CDR1 KGHSY, CDR2 FQNENV. Deletions cut 4 bases from V and 1 base from J, with 10 bases between. The CDR3 length is 15 residues.